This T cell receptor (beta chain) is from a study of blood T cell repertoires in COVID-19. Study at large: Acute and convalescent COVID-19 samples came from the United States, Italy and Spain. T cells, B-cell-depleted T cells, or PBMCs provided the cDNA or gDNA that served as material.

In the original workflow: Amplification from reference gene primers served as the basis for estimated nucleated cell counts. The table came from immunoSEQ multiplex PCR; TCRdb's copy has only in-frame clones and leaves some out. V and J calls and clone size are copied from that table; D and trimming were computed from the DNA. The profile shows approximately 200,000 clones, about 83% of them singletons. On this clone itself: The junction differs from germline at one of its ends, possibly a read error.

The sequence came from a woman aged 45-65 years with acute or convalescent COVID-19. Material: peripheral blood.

Here the CDR3 DNA reads TGTGCTAGCAGTCCCAGGGTAGCAGAGACCCAGTACTTC. Its translation: CASSPRVAETQYF. The chain combines TRBV7-7 with TRBJ2-5; D may be TRBD1 (5 bases). Germline values: CDR1 SSHAT, CDR2 FNYEAQ (reference sequence). The CDR3 is 13 residues long. Variable domain in full (rest from reference TRBV7-7 and TRBJ2-5): GAGVSQSPRYKVTKRGQDVTLRCDPISSHATLYWYQQALGQGPEFLTYFNYEAQPDKSGLPSDRFSAERPEGSISTLTIQRTEQRDSAMYRCASSPRVAETQYFGPGTRLLVL.